The clone carrying this TCR beta chain was counted a few times. Time point reported: patch test 3, about 24 weeks after DPC sensitization. Stated treatment: therapeutic diphenylcyclopropenone sensitization with weekly scalp DPC. Total RNA was isolated from whole blood that had not been fractionated. The data are from a study of human T cells and chemical hapten exposure. Study background: Diphenylcyclopropenone doses were given weekly to the scalps of patients across the approximately 24-week study.

Looked up from germline, CDR1 is DFQATT and CDR2 is SNEGSKA (reference sequence). This CDR3 has 11 residues. Individual cDNA molecules in this library carried unique molecular identifiers. Authors' analysis steps: Sample TCR counts, which ranged from about 20,000 to 700,000, had a median of around 96,000. TCRdb reprocessed the RACE reads with MiXCR, giving one entry per CDR3 protein. The V and J calls follow TCRdb's processing rather than the paper's. The sample lists approximately 160,000 distinct CDR3 sequences; about a quarter were seen once. The genes are TRBV20-1 and TRBJ2-5; no clear D. The sequence came from a woman aged 18-29 years with alopecia areata. Some clones in this sample may be carry-over from other donors' samples. This sample comprised whole blood, obtained in connection with sensitization to the hapten diphenylcyclopropenone (DPC). The CDR3 protein is CSGTAKETQYF. The CDR3 nucleotides read TGCAGCGGCACAGCAAAAGAGACCCAGTACTTC.